This passage covers 17 T cell receptor beta chains from one sample sequenced in a study of T cells in localized non-small cell lung cancer. Some clones are missing from TCRdb's copy, which holds only in-frame ones; the method was immunoSEQ multiplex PCR. The sample lists around 100,000 clones, around 90% seen once, with roughly 15% in the top ten. Sequenced material: peripheral blood, taken before any cancer treatment. The source of these receptors is a man aged 35 to 70 with stage I squamous cell lung carcinoma.

The chain links TRBV19 to TRBJ1-1; TRBD1 is a possible D gene (6 bases). Looked up from germline, CDR1 is LNHDA and CDR2 is SQIVND (reference sequence). Trimming took off 3 bases at V and 1 base at J, with 12 bases between the two ends. CDR3 length equals 15 residues. In DNA form, the CDR3 reads TGTGCCAGTAGTATCGCGGGGGCGGGGAACACTGAAGCTTTCTTT. Translated, it gives CASSIAGAGNTEAFF.

This clone has only a few counts. Other DNA sequences from this sample encode an identical CDR3 as well. The chain has TRBV5-1 and TRBJ2-1; TRBD1 matches 7 bases. The CDR3 has 13 amino acids. V was pared by 8 bases and J by 3 bases, with 5 bases of the junction left unmatched. Germline loops: CDR1 SGHRS, CDR2 YFSETQ. The CDR3 nucleotides are TGCGCCAGTACCCGGGACAGCTACAATGAGCAGTTCTTC. Translating it yields CASTRDSYNEQFF.

The sample holds one count of this clone. The chain links TRBV19 to TRBJ2-3, with D possibly matching TRBD2 (6 bases). CDR1 and CDR2 (germline): LNHDA, SQIVND (reference sequence). This CDR3 contains 15 residues. Trimming removed 5 bases at V and 6 bases at J, with 18 bases between. CDR3 sequence (DNA): TGTGCCAGTAGTGTGACTAGAGGAATGAGGGATACGCAGTATTTT. This encodes CASSVTRGMRDTQYF.

This chain uses TRBV10-2 with TRBJ2-1; TRBD2 is a possible D gene (5 bases). V was clipped by 3 bases and J by 8 bases, with 17 bases between them. The CDR3 has 15 residues. Germline CDR1 is WSHSY and CDR2 is SAAADI. CDR3: CASSDRALKRDEQFF. Written as DNA, the CDR3 is TGCGCCAGCAGTGACCGGGCTTTGAAGAGGGATGAGCAGTTCTTC.

The genes are TRBV12-5 and TRBJ1-4; possible D gene TRBD1, 5 bases. The CDR3 has 14 amino acids. CDR1 is LGHNT, CDR2 FRNRAP, per germline. The V and J ends lost 3 bases and 5 bases respectively, with 10 bases between them. CDR3 amino acids: CASGLNGGNEKLFF. CDR3 DNA: TGTGCTAGTGGTTTAAACGGGGGAAATGAAAAACTGTTTTTT.

In DNA form, the CDR3 reads TGTGCCAGCAGTGGGAGGGGCACTTTCTATGGCTACACCTTC. It specifies CASSGRGTFYGYTF. The chain combines TRBV6-5 with TRBJ1-2, with a tentative D call TRBD1 (5 bases). Germline V gene sequence: CDR1 MNHEY, CDR2 SVGAGI. This CDR3 is 14 amino acids long. V lost 5 bases and J lost 4, with 14 bases in between.

This clone came up once. The chain uses TRBV10-1 and TRBJ2-3; TRBD2 agrees at 14 bases. V lost 10 bases and J lost 5; bases outside the gene matches: 2. The CDR3 has 13 residues. Germline CDR1 reads WNHNN; CDR2 reads SYGVQD (reference sequence). The CDR3 loop reads CATGTSGRDTQYF. CDR3 nucleotides: TGCGCCACCGGGACTAGCGGGAGAGATACGCAGTATTTT.

The rearrangement joins TRBV7-9 to TRBJ1-2; TRBD1 matches 12 bases. The CDR3 runs 15 residues. Germline lookup yields CDR1 SEHNR and CDR2 FQNEAQ (reference sequence). V lost 6 bases, J lost 6 bases, and 8 bases stayed unmatched. In DNA, the CDR3 is TGTGCCAGCAGGACCTCCGGGACAGGGGGCGATGGCTACACCTTC. Protein product: CASRTSGTGGDGYTF. The full variable domain, in which reference TRBV7-9 and TRBJ1-2 provide the parts outside the CDR3, is DTGVSQNPRHKITKRGQNVTFRCDPISEHNRLYWYRQTLGQGPEFLTYFQNEAQLEKSRLLSDRFSAERPKGSFSTLEIQRTEQGDSAMYLCASRTSGTGGDGYTFGSGTRLTVV.

This chain uses TRBV5-6 with TRBJ2-5; D remains ambiguous. Germline assignment: CDR1 SGHDT and CDR2 YYEEEE. V lost 6 bases to trimming and J lost 5 bases, with 11 bases between them. CDR3 size: 12 residues. The CDR3 sequence is CASNSLEETQYF. CDR3 nucleotides: TGTGCCAGCAACTCCTTAGAGGAGACCCAGTACTTC.

V usage is TRBV7-8 and J usage is TRBJ2-3; TRBD1 agrees at 7 bases. The V gene end was trimmed by 3 bases and the J gene end by 3 bases; junction bases not matched to a gene: 6. CDR1 is SGHVS and CDR2 is FQNEAQ in the germline V gene. The CDR3 is made up of 15 amino acids. DNA of the CDR3: TGTGCCAGCAGCTTGGAACAGGGGAAAACAGATACGCAGTATTTT. Translation: CASSLEQGKTDTQYF.

This chain links TRBV5-8 with TRBJ1-5; the D is unclear. V was shortened by 1 base and J by 4 bases, with 6 bases between the two germline ends. Looked up from germline, CDR1 is SGHTS and CDR2 is YDEGEE. This CDR3 contains 13 residues. CDR3 in DNA: TGTGCCAGCAGCTTGCGGCAGAATCAGCCCCAGCATTTT. It encodes CASSLRQNQPQHF.

The rearrangement joins TRBV28 to TRBJ1-2; 8 nucleotides line up with TRBD1. The CDR3 loop spans 14 amino acids. Germline trimming cut 7 bases from V and 7 bases from J; bases unmatched to any gene: 11. Germline CDR1 is MDHEN and CDR2 is SYDVKM. The CDR3, as DNA: TGTGCCAGCAATCTAGGGCAGGGGGCCGGTGGCTACACCTTC. This translates into CASNLGQGAGGYTF.

This chain links TRBV28 with TRBJ1-4; D remains ambiguous. The V end lost 8 bases, the J end lost 4 bases, and 11 bases lay between the germline ends. The CDR3 runs 13 residues. The germline gives CDR1 MDHEN, CDR2 SYDVKM. The CDR3 sequence is CASRRGLNEKLFF. The DNA of the CDR3 is TGTGCCAGCCGTCGTGGACTTAATGAAAAACTGTTTTTT.

J is TRBJ1-1 and V is TRBV5-6; D perhaps matches TRBD1 (6 bases). The CDR3 has 14 amino acids. Germline loops: CDR1 SGHDT, CDR2 YYEEEE. Trimming pared 0 bases from V and 8 bases from J, leaving 14 bases between. This CDR3 is CASSLGGGNGEAFF. CDR3 nucleotides: TGTGCCAGCAGCTTGGGTGGGGGCAATGGCGAAGCTTTCTTT. The entire variable domain, with the rest obtained from reference TRBV5-6 and TRBJ1-1, is as follows: DAGVTQSPTHLIKTRGQQVTLRCSPKSGHDTVSWYQQALGQGPQFIFQYYEEEERQRGNFPDRFSGHQFPNYSSELNVNALLLGDSALYLCASSLGGGNGEAFFGQGTRLTVV.

The rearrangement uses TRBV11-3 and TRBJ1-1, with 8 positions matching TRBD1. The length of the CDR3 is 15 residues. The V gene end was trimmed by 1 base and the J gene end by 1 base; junction bases not matched to a gene: 2. Germline V gene sequence: CDR1 SGHNT, CDR2 YENEEA. CDR3 bases: TGTGCCAGCAGCTTAGGGGGACAGGCGAACACTGAAGCTTTCTTT. Encoded protein: CASSLGGQANTEAFF.

V gene TRBV5-8 combines with J gene TRBJ1-1; no clear D. CDR1 SGHTS and CDR2 YDEGEE come from the germline V gene. CDR3 size: 12 residues. The V gene lost 0 bases and the J gene lost 7 bases, with 7 bases spanning the gap. In DNA form, the CDR3 reads TGTGCCAGCAGCTTGGGGCAGAGTGAAGCTTTCTTT. Protein product: CASSLGQSEAFF. The full variable domain, in which reference TRBV5-8 and TRBJ1-1 provide the parts outside the CDR3, is EAGVTQSPTHLIKTRGQQATLRCSPISGHTSVYWYQQALGLGLQFLLWYDEGEERNRGNFPPRFSGRQFPNYSSELNVNALELEDSALYLCASSLGQSEAFFGQGTRLTVV.

This rearrangement joins TRBV28 to TRBJ1-2; maybe TRBD1 (5 bases). CDR3 size: 16 residues. V was pared by 2 bases and J by 4 bases, with 17 bases between. Germline loops: CDR1 MDHEN, CDR2 SYDVKM. CDR3 residues: CASSLVRDGVVYGYTF. The DNA of the CDR3 is TGTGCCAGCAGTTTAGTCCGGGACGGGGTGGTCTATGGCTACACCTTC.